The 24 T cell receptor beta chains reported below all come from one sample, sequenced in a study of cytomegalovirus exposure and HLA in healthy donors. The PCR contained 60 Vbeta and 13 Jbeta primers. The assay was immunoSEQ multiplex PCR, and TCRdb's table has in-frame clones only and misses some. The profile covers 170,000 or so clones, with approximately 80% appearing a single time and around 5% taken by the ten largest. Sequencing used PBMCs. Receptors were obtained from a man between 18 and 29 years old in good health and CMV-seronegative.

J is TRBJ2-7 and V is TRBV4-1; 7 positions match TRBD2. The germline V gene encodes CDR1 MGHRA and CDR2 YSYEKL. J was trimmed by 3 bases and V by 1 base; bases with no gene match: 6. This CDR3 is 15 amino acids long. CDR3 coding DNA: TGCGCCAGCAGCCAAGTAACGGGAGGACTCTACGAGCAGTACTTC. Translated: CASSQVTGGLYEQYF.

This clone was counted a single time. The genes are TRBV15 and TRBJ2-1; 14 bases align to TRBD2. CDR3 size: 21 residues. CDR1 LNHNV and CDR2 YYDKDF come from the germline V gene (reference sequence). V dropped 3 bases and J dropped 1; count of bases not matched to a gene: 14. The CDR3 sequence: CATSSHRGGTSGRGSYNEQFF. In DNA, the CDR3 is TGTGCCACCAGCAGCCATCGCGGAGGGACTAGCGGGAGAGGGTCCTACAATGAGCAGTTCTTC.

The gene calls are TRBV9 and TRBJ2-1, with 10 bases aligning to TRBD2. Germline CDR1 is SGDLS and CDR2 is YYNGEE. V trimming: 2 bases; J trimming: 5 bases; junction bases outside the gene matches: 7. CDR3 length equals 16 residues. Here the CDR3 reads CASSVLGLADDNEQFF. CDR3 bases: TGTGCCAGCAGCGTCCTTGGACTAGCGGACGACAATGAGCAGTTCTTC.

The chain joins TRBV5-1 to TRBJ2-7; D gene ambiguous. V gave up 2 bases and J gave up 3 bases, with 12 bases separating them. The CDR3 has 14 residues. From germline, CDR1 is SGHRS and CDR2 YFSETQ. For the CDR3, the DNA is TGCGCCAGCAGCTTCGCCACCCGAGACTACGAGCAGTACTTC. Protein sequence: CASSFATRDYEQYF.

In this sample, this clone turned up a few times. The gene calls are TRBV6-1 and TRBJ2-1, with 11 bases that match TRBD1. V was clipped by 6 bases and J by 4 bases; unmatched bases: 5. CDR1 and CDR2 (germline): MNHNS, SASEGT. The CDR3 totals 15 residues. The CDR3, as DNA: TGTGCCAGCAGGAATGGACAGGGGGCGTACAATGAGCAGTTCTTC. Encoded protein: CASRNGQGAYNEQFF.

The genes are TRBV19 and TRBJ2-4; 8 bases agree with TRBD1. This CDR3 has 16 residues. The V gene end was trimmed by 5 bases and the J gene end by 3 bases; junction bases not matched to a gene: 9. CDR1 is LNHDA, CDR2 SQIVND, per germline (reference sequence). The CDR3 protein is CASSPTPTGVKNIQYF. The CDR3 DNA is TGTGCCAGTAGTCCAACCCCGACAGGGGTCAAAAACATTCAGTACTTC.

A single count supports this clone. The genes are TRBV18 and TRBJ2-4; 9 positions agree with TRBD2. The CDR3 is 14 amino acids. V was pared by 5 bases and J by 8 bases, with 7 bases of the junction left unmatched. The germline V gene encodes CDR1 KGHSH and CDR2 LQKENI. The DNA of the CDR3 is TGTGCCAGCTCATCGAGCGGGGGGCAGGACATTCAGTACTTC. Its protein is CASSSSGGQDIQYF.

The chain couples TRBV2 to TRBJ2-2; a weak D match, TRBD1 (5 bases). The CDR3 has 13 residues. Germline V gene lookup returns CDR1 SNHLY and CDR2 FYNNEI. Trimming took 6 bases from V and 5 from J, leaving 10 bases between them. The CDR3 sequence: CASRIRETGELFF. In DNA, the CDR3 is TGTGCCAGCAGAATCAGGGAAACCGGGGAGCTGTTTTTT. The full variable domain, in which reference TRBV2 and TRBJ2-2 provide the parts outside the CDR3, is EPEVTQTPSHQVTQMGQEVILRCVPISNHLYFYWYRQILGQKVEFLVSFYNNEISEKSEIFDDQFSVERPDGSNFTLKIRSTKLEDSAMYFCASRIRETGELFFGEGSRLTVL.

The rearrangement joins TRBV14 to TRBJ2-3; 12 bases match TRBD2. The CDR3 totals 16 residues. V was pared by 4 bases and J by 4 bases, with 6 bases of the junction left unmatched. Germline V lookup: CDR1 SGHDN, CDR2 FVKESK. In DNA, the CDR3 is TGTGCCAGCAGCCTTACACTAGCGGGGGGCCCAGATACGCAGTATTTT. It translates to CASSLTLAGGPDTQYF.

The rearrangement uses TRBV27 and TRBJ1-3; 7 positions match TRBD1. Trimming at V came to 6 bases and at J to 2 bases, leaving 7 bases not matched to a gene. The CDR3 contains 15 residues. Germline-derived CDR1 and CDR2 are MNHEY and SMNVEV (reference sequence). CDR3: CASRTTGFPGNTIYF. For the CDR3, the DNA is TGTGCCAGCAGGACGACAGGGTTTCCTGGAAACACCATATATTTT.

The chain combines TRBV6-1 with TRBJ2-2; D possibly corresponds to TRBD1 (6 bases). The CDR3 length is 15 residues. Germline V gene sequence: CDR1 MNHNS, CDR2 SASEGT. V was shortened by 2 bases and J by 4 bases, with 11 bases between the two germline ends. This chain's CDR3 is CASSETQGPTGELFF. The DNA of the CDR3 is TGTGCCAGCAGTGAAACGCAGGGGCCCACCGGGGAGCTGTTTTTT.

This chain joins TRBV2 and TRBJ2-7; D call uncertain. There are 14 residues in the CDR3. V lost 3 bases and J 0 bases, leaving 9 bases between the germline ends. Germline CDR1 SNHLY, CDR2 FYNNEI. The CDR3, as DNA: TGTGCCAGCAGTGAGCGTCCGCGCTCCTACGAGCAGTACTTC. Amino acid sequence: CASSERPRSYEQYF.

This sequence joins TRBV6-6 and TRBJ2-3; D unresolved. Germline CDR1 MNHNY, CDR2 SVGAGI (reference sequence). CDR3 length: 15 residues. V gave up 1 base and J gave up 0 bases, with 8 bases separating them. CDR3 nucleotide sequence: TGTGCCAGCAGTTACTTCAGGTCTAGCACAGATACGCAGTATTTT. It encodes CASSYFRSSTDTQYF.

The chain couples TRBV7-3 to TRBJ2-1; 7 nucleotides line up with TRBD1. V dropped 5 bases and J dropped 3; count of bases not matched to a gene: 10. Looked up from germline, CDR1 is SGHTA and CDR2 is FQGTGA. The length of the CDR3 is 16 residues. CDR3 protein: CASSPSRTGVYNEQFF. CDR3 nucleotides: TGTGCCAGCAGCCCTAGCCGAACAGGGGTCTACAATGAGCAGTTCTTC.

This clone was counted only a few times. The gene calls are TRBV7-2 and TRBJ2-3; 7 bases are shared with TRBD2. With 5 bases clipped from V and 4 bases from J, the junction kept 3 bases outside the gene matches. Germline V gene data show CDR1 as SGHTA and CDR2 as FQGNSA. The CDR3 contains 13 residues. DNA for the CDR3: TGTGCCAGCAGCCTCGGGGGGTCAGATACGCAGTATTTT. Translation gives CASSLGGSDTQYF.

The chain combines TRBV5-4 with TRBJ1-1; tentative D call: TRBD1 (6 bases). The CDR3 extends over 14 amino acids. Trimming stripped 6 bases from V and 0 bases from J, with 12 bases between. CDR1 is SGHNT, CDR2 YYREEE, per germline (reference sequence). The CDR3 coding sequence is TGTGCCAGCACTTATCAGGGGTTGAACACTGAAGCTTTCTTT. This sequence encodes CASTYQGLNTEAFF.

The DNA of the CDR3 is TGTGCCAGCAGCGGGCAGCCGAACACCGGGGAGCTGTTTTTT. Amino acid sequence: CASSGQPNTGELFF. The V and J genes are TRBV14 and TRBJ2-2, with D uncertain. CDR1 is SGHDN and CDR2 is FVKESK in the germline V gene. Trimming took 5 bases from V and 0 from J, leaving 7 bases between them. The CDR3 loop spans 14 amino acids.

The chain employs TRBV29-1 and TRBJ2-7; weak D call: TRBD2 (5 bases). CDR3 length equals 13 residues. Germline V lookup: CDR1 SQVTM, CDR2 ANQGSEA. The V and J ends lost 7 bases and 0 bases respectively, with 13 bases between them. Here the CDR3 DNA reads TGCAGCGCGGGAATGGGCCGCTCCTACGAGCAGTACTTC. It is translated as CSAGMGRSYEQYF.

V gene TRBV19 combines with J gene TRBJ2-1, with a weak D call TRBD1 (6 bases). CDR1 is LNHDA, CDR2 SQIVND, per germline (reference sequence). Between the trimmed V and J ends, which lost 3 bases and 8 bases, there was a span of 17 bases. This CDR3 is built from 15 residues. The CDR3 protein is CASSIDQGSFDEQFF. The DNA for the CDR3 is TGTGCCAGTAGTATTGATCAGGGGTCCTTCGATGAGCAGTTCTTC.

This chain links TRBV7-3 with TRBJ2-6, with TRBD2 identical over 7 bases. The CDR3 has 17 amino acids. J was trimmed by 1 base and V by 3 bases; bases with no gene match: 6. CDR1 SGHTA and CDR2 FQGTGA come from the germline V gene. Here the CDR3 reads CASSLDGGGSGANVLTF. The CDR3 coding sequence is TGTGCCAGCAGCTTGGATGGGGGGGGATCTGGGGCCAACGTCCTGACTTTC.

The DNA for the CDR3 is TGTGCCAGCAGCTTGCGGGGGGGGGTTGGTGGCCAGCCCCAGCATTTT. Its translation is CASSLRGGVGGQPQHF. V gene TRBV5-6 combines with J gene TRBJ1-5; D perhaps matches TRBD1 (5 bases). The length of the CDR3 is 16 residues. Between the trimmed V and J ends, which lost 1 base and 7 bases, there was a span of 18 bases. Germline CDR1 and CDR2: SGHDT and YYEEEE.

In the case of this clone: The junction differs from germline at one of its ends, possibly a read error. The CDR3, as DNA: TGTGCTAGCAGCCTTGGGAGAACCTACGAGCAGTACTTC. It is translated as CASSLGRTYEQYF. The V and J genes are TRBV7-7 and TRBJ2-5, with D perhaps TRBD2 (5 bases). With the DNA end fitting TRBJ2-7 better, the J assignment may be wrong. Germline V CDR1 and CDR2: SSHAT, FNYEAQ (reference sequence). This CDR3 spans 13 amino acids.

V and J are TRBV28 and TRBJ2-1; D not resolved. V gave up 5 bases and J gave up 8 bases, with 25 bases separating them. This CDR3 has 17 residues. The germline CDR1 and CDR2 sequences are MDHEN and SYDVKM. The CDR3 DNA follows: TGTGCCAGCAGTCCCGACCGAGAGGTCCTACATGGAGATGAGCAGTTCTTC. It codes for CASSPDREVLHGDEQFF.

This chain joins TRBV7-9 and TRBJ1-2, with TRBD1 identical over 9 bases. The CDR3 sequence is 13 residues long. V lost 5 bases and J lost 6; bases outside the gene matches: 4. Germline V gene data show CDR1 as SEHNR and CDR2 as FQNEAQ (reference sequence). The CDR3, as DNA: TGTGCCAGCAGCCTACAGGGGGCACATGGCTACACCTTC. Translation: CASSLQGAHGYTF.